This T cell receptor beta chain was identified during a study of T-cell reconstitution after alpha-beta-depleted transplantation in children. Points from the study as a whole: As was reported, about two months after transplant, alpha-beta T cells came from several hundred expanded graft clones. Most T-cell counts and diversity one year after the transplant came from T cells that were newly produced. Recipient T cells and thymic progenitors that survived were the source of the high TCRbeta diversity seen at day 60 in some patients.

Between the trimmed V and J ends, which lost 1 base and 4 bases, there was a span of 13 bases. Per the germline V gene, CDR1 is KGHDR and CDR2 is SFDVKD. The CDR3 extends over 16 amino acids. This clonotype was seen a handful of times. The target antigen is unknown. A TCRbeta library incorporating unique molecular identifiers was prepared. TCRdb itself ran the PCR reads through MiXCR, one entry per CDR3 protein. The data hold 900,000 or so distinct CDR3 sequences, with less than 20% observed a single time. The receptor's source is a male patient aged 10-17 years who had a stem cell transplant for acute lymphoblastic leukemia, so the T cells may come from the graft donor. The chain uses TRBV24-1 and TRBJ2-1; TRBD1 might be the D (6 bases). This specimen consisted of PBMCs, mostly from graft donor cells, obtained 360 days after TCRalphabeta/CD19-depleted stem cell transplant. The CDR3 here is CATSDFRPGVYNEQFF. The CDR3 DNA reads TGTGCCACCAGTGATTTTAGGCCAGGGGTTTACAATGAGCAGTTCTTC.